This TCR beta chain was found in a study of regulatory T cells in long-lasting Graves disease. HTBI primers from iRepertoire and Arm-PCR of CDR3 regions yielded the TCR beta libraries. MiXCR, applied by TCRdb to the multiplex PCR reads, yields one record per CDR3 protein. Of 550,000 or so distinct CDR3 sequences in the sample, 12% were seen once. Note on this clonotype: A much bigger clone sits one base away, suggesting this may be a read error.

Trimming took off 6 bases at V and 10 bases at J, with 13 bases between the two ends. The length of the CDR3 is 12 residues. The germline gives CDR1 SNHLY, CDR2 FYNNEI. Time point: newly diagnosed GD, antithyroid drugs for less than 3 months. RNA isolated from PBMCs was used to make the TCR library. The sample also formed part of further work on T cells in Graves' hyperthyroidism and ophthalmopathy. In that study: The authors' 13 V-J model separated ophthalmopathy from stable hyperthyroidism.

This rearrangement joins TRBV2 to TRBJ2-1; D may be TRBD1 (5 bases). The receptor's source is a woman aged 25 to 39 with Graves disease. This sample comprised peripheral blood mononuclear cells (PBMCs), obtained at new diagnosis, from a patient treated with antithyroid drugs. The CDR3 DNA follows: TGTGCCAGCAGGACAGACAGTTACGAGCAGTTCTTC. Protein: CASRTDSYEQFF.